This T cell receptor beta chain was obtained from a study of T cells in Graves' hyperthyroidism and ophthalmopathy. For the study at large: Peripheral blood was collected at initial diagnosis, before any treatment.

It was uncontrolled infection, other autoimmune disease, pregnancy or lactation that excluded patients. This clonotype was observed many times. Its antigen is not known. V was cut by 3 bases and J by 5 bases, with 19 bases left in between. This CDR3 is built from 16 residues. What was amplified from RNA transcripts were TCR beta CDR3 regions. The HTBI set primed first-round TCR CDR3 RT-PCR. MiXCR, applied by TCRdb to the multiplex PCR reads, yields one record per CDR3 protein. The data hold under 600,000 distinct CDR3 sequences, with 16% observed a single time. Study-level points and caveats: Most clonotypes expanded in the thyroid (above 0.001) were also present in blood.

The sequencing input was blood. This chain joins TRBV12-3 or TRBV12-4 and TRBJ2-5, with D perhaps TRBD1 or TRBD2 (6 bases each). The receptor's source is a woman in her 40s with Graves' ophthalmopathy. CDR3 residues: CASSLGGYPSAETQYF. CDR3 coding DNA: TGTGCCAGCAGTTTGGGGGGCTACCCCTCCGCCGAGACCCAGTACTTC.